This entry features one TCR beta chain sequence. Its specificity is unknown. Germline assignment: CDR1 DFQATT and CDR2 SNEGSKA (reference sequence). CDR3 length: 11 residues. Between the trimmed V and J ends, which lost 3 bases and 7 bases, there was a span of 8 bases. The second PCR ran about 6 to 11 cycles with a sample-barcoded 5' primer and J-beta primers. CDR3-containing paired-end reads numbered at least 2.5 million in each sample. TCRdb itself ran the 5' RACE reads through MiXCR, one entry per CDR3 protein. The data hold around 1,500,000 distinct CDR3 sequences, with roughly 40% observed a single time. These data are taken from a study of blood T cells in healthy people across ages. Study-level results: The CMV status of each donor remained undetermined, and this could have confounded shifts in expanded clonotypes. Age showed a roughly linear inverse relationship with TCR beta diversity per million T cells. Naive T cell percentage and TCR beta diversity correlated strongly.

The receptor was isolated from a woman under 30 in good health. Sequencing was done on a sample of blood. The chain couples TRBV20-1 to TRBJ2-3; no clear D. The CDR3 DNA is TGCAGTGCTAGGACCGTTAATACGCAGTATTTT. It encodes CSARTVNTQYF.